These 14 T cell receptor beta chains were sequenced from one sample in a study of cytomegalovirus exposure and HLA in healthy donors. A multiplex PCR was run with 60 Vbeta primers and 13 Jbeta primers. Produced via immunoSEQ multiplex PCR; TCRdb's table is partial and in-frame only. The sample holds 60,000 to 90,000 clones, about 79% seen once. The source material was PBMCs. The receptors shown here come from a man aged 65 to 79 in good health and CMV-seropositive.

This clone was counted only a few times. The rearrangement joins TRBV15 to TRBJ1-5; 7 bases fit TRBD1. V shed 5 bases, J shed 5 bases, and the junction held 3 bases outside the gene matches. CDR3 size: 13 residues. The germline CDR1 and CDR2 sequences are LNHNV and YYDKDF (reference sequence). The CDR3 region is CATSVQGDQPQHF. For the CDR3, the DNA is TGTGCCACCAGCGTGCAGGGGGATCAGCCCCAGCATTTT.

This chain uses TRBV30 with TRBJ2-3; 9 bases match TRBD2. Germline lookup yields CDR1 GTSNPN and CDR2 SVGIG (reference sequence). The ends lost 2 bases at V and 5 bases at J; junction bases unmatched: 5. The CDR3 loop spans 14 amino acids. The CDR3 nucleotides are TGTGCCTGGAGTAACGTAGCGGGGGAAGATACGCAGTATTTT. It codes for CAWSNVAGEDTQYF.

This clone has just one count. The gene calls are TRBV5-4 and TRBJ2-5; 11 nucleotides match TRBD2. Looked up from germline, CDR1 is SGHNT and CDR2 is YYREEE (reference sequence). This CDR3 is built from 15 residues. V lost 4 bases and J lost 1; bases outside the gene matches: 3. CDR3 DNA: TGTGCCAGCAGCCCGACTAGCGGGGTCCAAGAGACCCAGTACTTC. Translated, it gives CASSPTSGVQETQYF. Looking up the rest from reference TRBV5-4 and TRBJ2-5 gives the full variable domain: ETGVTQSPTHLIKTRGQQVTLRCSSQSGHNTVSWYQQALGQGPQFIFQYYREEENGRGNFPPRFSGLQFPNYSSELNVNALELDDSALYLCASSPTSGVQETQYFGPGTRLLVL.

The chain couples TRBV28 to TRBJ2-1; 9 bases align to TRBD2. Germline-derived CDR1 and CDR2 are MDHEN and SYDVKM. This CDR3 region has 15 residues. V was pared by 5 bases and J by 7 bases, with 9 bases of the junction left unmatched. CDR3 sequence: CASSPSGLARNEQFF. The CDR3, as DNA: TGTGCCAGCAGTCCGTCGGGACTAGCAAGGAATGAGCAGTTCTTC.

This sequence joins TRBV10-3 and TRBJ1-1; D is perhaps TRBD1 (6 bases). Trimming removed 10 bases from V and 0 bases from J, with 18 bases in between. The germline V gene encodes CDR1 ENHRY and CDR2 SYGVKD. The CDR3 totals 15 residues. For the CDR3, the DNA is TGTGCCACTAGCCCCTCGCAGGGGATGAACACTGAAGCTTTCTTT. As protein: CATSPSQGMNTEAFF.

This clone was seen a single time. The J gene is TRBJ1-2, the V gene TRBV28, with D hard to call. There are 12 residues in the CDR3. Germline assignment: CDR1 MDHEN and CDR2 SYDVKM. V gave up 3 bases and J gave up 5 bases, with 7 bases separating them. CDR3 nucleotide sequence: TGTGCCAGCAGTTTCCAAGCGTATGGCTACACCTTC. The encoded protein is CASSFQAYGYTF.

The chain uses TRBV14 and TRBJ2-5; D is perhaps TRBD1 (6 bases). The CDR3 runs to 14 residues. The germline V and J ends were trimmed by 4 bases and 5 bases, with 14 bases remaining between them. CDR1 and CDR2 (germline): SGHDN, FVKESK. The CDR3 loop reads CASSPNREWETQYF. The DNA for the CDR3 is TGTGCCAGCAGCCCAAACAGGGAGTGGGAGACCCAGTACTTC.

This clone turned up a few times. The chain couples TRBV6-1 to TRBJ1-1; D might be TRBD1 (6 bases). The length of the CDR3 is 13 residues. V shed 7 bases and J shed 3 bases, with 12 bases lying between them. Per the germline V gene, CDR1 is MNHNS and CDR2 is SASEGT. CDR3 nucleotide sequence: TGTGCCAGCACCACGGACAGAGACACTGAAGCTTTCTTT. Encoded protein: CASTTDRDTEAFF.

V and J are TRBV7-2 and TRBJ2-7, with a possible D match to TRBD2 (5 bases). CDR3 length: 15 residues. Germline V gene data show CDR1 as SGHTA and CDR2 as FQGNSA. Trimming took 1 base from V and 0 from J, leaving 10 bases between them. CDR3 DNA sequence: TGTGCCAGCAGCTTAGATTCGCTAGCCTCCTACGAGCAGTACTTC. Translation gives CASSLDSLASYEQYF.

This clone was seen a few times. V is TRBV10-1 and J is TRBJ2-3; TRBD2 matches 10 bases. Germline loops: CDR1 WNHNN, CDR2 SYGVQD (reference sequence). The CDR3 spans 16 residues. V dropped 6 bases and J dropped 2; count of bases not matched to a gene: 8. CDR3 in amino acids: CASSALLAGATDTQYF. The CDR3 DNA is TGCGCCAGCAGCGCCCTTCTAGCGGGGGCCACAGATACGCAGTATTTT.

This chain links TRBV19 with TRBJ2-5; D uncertain. Trimming shortened V by 7 bases and J by 1 base, and 10 bases separated the two germline ends. In germline, CDR1 is LNHDA, CDR2 SQIVND (reference sequence). This CDR3 is built from 13 residues. CDR3 in DNA: TGTGCCAGTACCGATAGATCCCAAGAGACCCAGTACTTC. Its protein is CASTDRSQETQYF.

CDR3 in amino acids: CASRQSLAGGPYF. The DNA for the CDR3 is TGTGCCAGCAGACAGAGTTTAGCGGGAGGGCCCTACTTC. The genes are TRBV2 and TRBJ2-7, with 11 bases matching TRBD2. This CDR3 is 13 amino acids long. Trimming took 6 bases from V and 13 from J; bases not matched to a gene: 11. Germline CDR1 and CDR2: SNHLY and FYNNEI. Full variable domain (outside the CDR3, taken from reference TRBV2 and TRBJ2-7): EPEVTQTPSHQVTQMGQEVILRCVPISNHLYFYWYRQILGQKVEFLVSFYNNEISEKSEIFDDQFSVERPDGSNFTLKIRSTKLEDSAMYFCASRQSLAGGPYFGPGTRLTVT.

This clone has just one count. The chain uses TRBV9 and TRBJ2-5; 9 bases line up with TRBD2. The V gene's germline CDR1 is SGDLS and CDR2 YYNGEE. The V gene end was trimmed by 1 base and the J gene end by 2 bases; junction bases not matched to a gene: 6. The length of the CDR3 is 16 residues. The CDR3 reads CASSVSPTSGQETQYF. The CDR3 DNA reads as TGTGCCAGCAGCGTATCCCCGACTAGCGGACAAGAGACCCAGTACTTC.

This chain joins TRBV6-6 and TRBJ1-5; no reliable D call. This CDR3 is 14 amino acids long. CDR1 and CDR2 from the germline V gene are MNHNY and SVGAGI (reference sequence). The V gene lost 0 bases and the J gene lost 3 bases, with 6 bases spanning the gap. The CDR3 loop is CASSYSPYNQPQHF. The CDR3 nucleotides are TGTGCCAGCAGTTACTCGCCCTACAATCAGCCCCAGCATTTT.